This section outlines one T cell receptor beta chain sequence together with its context. Donors ranged from about 6 to 95 years old and were healthy Caucasians in Russia. Trimming pared 5 bases from V and 8 bases from J, leaving 12 bases between. Germline loops: CDR1 SEHNR, CDR2 FQNEAQ (reference sequence). CDR3 length: 12 residues. The sample is drawn from a study of blood T cells in healthy people across ages. Next came a second PCR, run for about 6 to 12 cycles, which used a sample-barcoded 5' primer along with a J-beta primer mix. Each cDNA molecule carried a tag from a template-switch adaptor that contained 12 random nucleotides. TCRdb fed the 5' RACE reads into MiXCR, producing one record per CDR3 protein. The data hold some 1.6 million distinct CDR3 sequences, with about 31% observed a single time.

Material for sequencing was blood. The TCR was taken from a young woman in good health. V usage is TRBV7-9 and J usage is TRBJ1-2, with D possibly being TRBD1 (5 bases). CDR3 nucleotides: TGTGCCAGCAGCGATAGAGGGGTCGGCTACACCTTC. It encodes CASSDRGVGYTF.